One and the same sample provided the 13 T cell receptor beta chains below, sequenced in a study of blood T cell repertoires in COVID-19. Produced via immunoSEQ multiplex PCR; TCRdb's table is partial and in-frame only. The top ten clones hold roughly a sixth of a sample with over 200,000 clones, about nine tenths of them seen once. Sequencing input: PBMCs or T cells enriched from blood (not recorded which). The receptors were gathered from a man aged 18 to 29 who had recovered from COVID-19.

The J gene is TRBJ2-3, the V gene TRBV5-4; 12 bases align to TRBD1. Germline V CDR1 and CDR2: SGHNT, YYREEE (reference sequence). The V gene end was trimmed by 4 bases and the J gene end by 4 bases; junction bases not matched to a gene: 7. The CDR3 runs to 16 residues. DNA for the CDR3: TGTGCCAGCAGCCCATCCGGGACAGGGGGCGCAGATACGCAGTATTTT. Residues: CASSPSGTGGADTQYF.

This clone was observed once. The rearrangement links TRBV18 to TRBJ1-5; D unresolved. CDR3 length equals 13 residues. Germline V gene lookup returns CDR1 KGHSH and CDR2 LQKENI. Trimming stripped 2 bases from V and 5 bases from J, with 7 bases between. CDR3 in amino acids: CASSPVSDQPQHF. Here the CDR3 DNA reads TGTGCCAGCTCACCAGTTTCGGATCAGCCCCAGCATTTT.

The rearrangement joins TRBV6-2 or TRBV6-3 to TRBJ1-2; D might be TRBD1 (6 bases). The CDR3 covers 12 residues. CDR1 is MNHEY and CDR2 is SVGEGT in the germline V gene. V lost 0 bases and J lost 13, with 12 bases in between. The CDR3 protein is CASSYSNGGPTF. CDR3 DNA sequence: TGTGCCAGCAGTTACTCGAATGGGGGCCCCACCTTC.

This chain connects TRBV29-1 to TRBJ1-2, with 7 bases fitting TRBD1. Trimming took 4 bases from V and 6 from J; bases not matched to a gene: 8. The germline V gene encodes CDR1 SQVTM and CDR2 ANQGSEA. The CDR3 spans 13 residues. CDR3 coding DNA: TGCAGCGTTGGACAGGGAGGCTTGGATGGCTACACCTTC. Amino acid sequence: CSVGQGGLDGYTF.

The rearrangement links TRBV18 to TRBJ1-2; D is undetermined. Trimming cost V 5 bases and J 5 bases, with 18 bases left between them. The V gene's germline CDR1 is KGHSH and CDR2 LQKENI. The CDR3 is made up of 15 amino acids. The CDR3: CASSESQEDYYGYTF. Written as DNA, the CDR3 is TGTGCCAGCTCAGAGTCGCAAGAGGATTATTATGGCTACACCTTC.

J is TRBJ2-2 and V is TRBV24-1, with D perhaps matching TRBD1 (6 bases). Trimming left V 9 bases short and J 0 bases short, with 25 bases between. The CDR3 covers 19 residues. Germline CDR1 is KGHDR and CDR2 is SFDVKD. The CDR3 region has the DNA TGTGCCACCTTCTCCGGGACAAGGAAAGTTCTACCGAACACCGGGGAGCTGTTTTTT. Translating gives CATFSGTRKVLPNTGELFF.

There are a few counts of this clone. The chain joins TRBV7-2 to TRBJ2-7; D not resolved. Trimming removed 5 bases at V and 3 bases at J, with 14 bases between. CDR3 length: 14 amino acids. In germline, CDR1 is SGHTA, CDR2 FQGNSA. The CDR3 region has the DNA TGTGCCAGCAGCGTTAGACAAAACGGCTACGAGCAGTACTTC. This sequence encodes CASSVRQNGYEQYF. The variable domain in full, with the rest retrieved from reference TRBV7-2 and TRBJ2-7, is GAGVSQSPSNKVTEKGKDVELRCDPISGHTALYWYRQSLGQGLEFLIYFQGNSAPDKSGLPSDRFSAERTGGSVSTLTIQRTQQEDSAVYLCASSVRQNGYEQYFGPGTRLTVT.

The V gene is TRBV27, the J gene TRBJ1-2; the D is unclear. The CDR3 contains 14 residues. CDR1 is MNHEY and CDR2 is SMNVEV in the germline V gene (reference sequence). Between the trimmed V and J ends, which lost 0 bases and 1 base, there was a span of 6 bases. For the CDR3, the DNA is TGTGCCAGCAGTTTATCGTACGGTAACTATGGCTACACCTTC. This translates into CASSLSYGNYGYTF.

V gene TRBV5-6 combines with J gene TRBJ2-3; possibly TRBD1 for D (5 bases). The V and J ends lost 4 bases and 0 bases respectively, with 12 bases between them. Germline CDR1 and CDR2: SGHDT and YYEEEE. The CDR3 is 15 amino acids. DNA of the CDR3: TGTGCCAGCAGCGGCTCCAGGGATAGCACAGATACGCAGTATTTT. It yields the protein CASSGSRDSTDTQYF.

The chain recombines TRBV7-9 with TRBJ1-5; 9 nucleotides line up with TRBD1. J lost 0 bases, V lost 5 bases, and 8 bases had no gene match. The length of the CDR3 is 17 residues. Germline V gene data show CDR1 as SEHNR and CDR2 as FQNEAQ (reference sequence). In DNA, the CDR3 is TGTGCCAGCAGCCCCGGGACAGGGACGTATAGCAATCAGCCCCAGCATTTT. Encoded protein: CASSPGTGTYSNQPQHF.

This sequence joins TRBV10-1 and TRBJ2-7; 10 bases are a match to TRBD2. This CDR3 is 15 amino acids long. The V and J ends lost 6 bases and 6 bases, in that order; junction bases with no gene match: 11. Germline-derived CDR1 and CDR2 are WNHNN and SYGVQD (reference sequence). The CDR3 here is CASSLAGVGRREQYF. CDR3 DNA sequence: TGCGCCAGCAGCCTAGCGGGAGTAGGCAGGCGCGAGCAGTACTTC.

CDR3 sequence (DNA): TGTGCCAGTAGTATGCTAGGGGTGAGCACTGAAGCTTTCTTT. This codes for CASSMLGVSTEAFF. The rearrangement uses TRBV19 and TRBJ1-1; D may be TRBD1 (5 bases). This CDR3 spans 14 amino acids. Deletions cut 3 bases from V and 4 bases from J, with 12 bases between. Germline CDR1 and CDR2: LNHDA and SQIVND (reference sequence).

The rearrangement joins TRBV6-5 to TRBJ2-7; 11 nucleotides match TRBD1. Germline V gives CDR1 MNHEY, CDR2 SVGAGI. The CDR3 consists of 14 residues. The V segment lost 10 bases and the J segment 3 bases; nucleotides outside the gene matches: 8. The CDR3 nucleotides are TGTGCCACATCGGAGGGACAGGGGGTCTACGAGCAGTACTTC. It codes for CATSEGQGVYEQYF.